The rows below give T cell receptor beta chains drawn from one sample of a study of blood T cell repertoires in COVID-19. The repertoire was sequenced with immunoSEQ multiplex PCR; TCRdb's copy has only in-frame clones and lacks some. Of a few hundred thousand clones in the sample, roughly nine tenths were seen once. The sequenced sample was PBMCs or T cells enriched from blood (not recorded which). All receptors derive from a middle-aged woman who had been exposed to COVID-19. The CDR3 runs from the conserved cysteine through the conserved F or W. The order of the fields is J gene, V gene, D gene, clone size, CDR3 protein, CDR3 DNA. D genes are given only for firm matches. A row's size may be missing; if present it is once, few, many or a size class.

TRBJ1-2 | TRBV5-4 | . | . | CASSLDAGRTHGYTF | TGTGCCAGCAGCTTGGATGCAGGGCGAACCCATGGCTACACCTTC
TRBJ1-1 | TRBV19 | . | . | CASTDYRESTEAFF | TGTGCCAGTACCGATTACAGGGAGAGCACTGAAGCTTTCTTT
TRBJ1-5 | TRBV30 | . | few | CAWSVGSSQPQHF | TGTGCCTGGAGTGTAGGTTCTAGTCAGCCCCAGCATTTT
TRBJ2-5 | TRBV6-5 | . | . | CASSYEAGRRETQYF | TGTGCCAGCAGTTACGAGGCGGGGCGTCGAGAGACCCAGTACTTC
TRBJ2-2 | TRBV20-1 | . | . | CSASRGRAGELFF | TGCAGTGCTAGTCGGGGTAGGGCCGGGGAGCTGTTTTTT
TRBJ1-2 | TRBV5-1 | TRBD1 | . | CASSPGQSNYGYTF | TGCGCCAGCAGCCCGGGACAGTCTAACTATGGCTACACCTTC
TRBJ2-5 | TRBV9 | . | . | CASSVGVGVGEETQYF | TGTGCCAGCAGCGTAGGCGTGGGAGTCGGAGAAGAGACCCAGTACTTC
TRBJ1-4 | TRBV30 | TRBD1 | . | CAYGQGALNEKLFF | TGTGCCTACGGACAGGGGGCCTTAAATGAAAAACTGTTTTTT
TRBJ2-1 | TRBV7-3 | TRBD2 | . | CASSFSPAGVLNEQFF | TGTGCCAGCAGCTTCTCCCCCGCGGGGGTTTTGAATGAGCAGTTCTTC
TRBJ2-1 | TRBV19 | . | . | CASSVRGAGGGHNEQFF | TGTGCCAGTAGTGTAAGGGGAGCGGGCGGAGGGCACAATGAGCAGTTCTTC